The T cell receptor (beta chain) under discussion was sequenced for a study of T cells in Graves' hyperthyroidism and ophthalmopathy (dated by TCRdb to the late 2010s). Regarding the complete study: A discovery cohort of roughly 100 patients, approximately 44 with Graves' ophthalmopathy and 57 with stable Graves' hyperthyroidism, was used to find distinguishing TCR V-J signatures. After sampling, hyperthyroidism patients received methimazole starting at 30 mg daily, and ophthalmopathy patients received high-dose intravenous methylprednisolone. In several Graves' hyperthyroidism patients, the study also compared T-cell repertoires from thyroid tissue with T-cell repertoires from blood. The paper reports TCR Vbeta CDR3 sequencing of some 140 peripheral blood samples: over 40 ophthalmopathy, approximately 74 hyperthyroidism and approximately 17 progressor patients. Prospective prediction of ophthalmopathy was tested in an independent validation cohort consisting of about 19 hyperthyroidism patients and some 17 patients who later progressed to ophthalmopathy. The approximately 97 discovery patients were randomly divided into training and test sets at a 7:3 ratio. What the study reported, not specific to this receptor: No statistical method was used to set the sample size in advance, and investigators knew the group allocation. In cross-validation, a model built on a 13 V-J signature told ophthalmopathy apart from stable hyperthyroidism with 87.88% sensitivity and around 83% specificity, and in testing the same model reached 80%/75%. In validation, progression to ophthalmopathy was predicted by the model with about 70% sensitivity and 72.22% specificity, a median of about 6 months before onset. Most expanded thyroid clonotypes (frequency above 0.001) were also detected in blood, suggesting blood repertoires may reflect thyroid immune responses.

The germline V gene supplies CDR1 SQVTM and CDR2 ANQGSEA. The CDR3 runs 13 residues from the cysteine to the phenylalanine. Here the CDR3 DNA is all that survives: 39 bases in frame from base 1. V gives up 1 base and J gives up 6 bases, and the segment between their germline ends measures 7 bases. Patients with uncontrolled infections, other autoimmune diseases, pregnancy or lactation were excluded. Diagnoses were based on clinical symptoms, serum thyroxine and TRAb, thyroid ultrasound and orbital computed tomography. Total RNA was extracted with Trizol reagent, and quality was checked on an Agilent 2100 Bioanalyzer. The TCR beta CDR3 regions were amplified from the RNA transcripts. The first round of RT-PCR for the TCR CDR3 was performed with the HTBI primer set and the Qiagen OneStep RT-PCR kit. A second multiplex PCR round built the libraries, followed by size selection and purification. Paired-end sequencing of the libraries was performed with 100 bp reads on an Illumina HiSeq2000. Per the original workflow: SOAPnuke was used to process the raw data, throwing out any read that contained adapters or uncalled bases, had a mean Phred below 15, or lacked an exact constant-primer or identifier match. High-quality paired reads were merged with COPE v1.2.5, and unique nucleotide sequences were defined as clonotypes. MiTCR v1.1 was used to align the clonotypes against IMGT TRBV, TRBD and TRBJ reference segments. The analysis included only V-J combinations with a frequency above 0.0001, which together covered 99.2% of the repertoires. The TCS score was defined as the ratio of F50 (clonal expansion) to E x V (chaos), calculated using BLOSUM62-based TCRdist between CDR3 peptides within each V-J. Welch's t-statistics and random forest reduced roughly 540 V-J features to 13, which were used in a naive Bayes classifier (R e1071). The similarity between thyroid and blood repertoires was quantified using the Morisita-Horn index. TCRdb reran the public reads through fastp at Q25 and MiXCR, keeping productive beta chains. One record per CDR3 amino acid sequence lists the most common genes and DNA. For this entry, the V and J calls and clone size follow TCRdb and not the study's own pipeline. The sample data list a few hundred thousand distinct CDR3 sequences, and 46% of these were observed just once. The ten largest clones capture about 45% of the sample.

This clonotype has a count of ten or more. Its binding antigen is unknown. Qualities for individual bases were not recorded, and no much larger clone is one base off. The TCR sequence derives from an adult woman with Graves' disease, either hyperthyroidism or ophthalmopathy (not recorded which). Recombination linked TRBV29-1 to TRBJ1-6, with no D gene named confidently. Material for sequencing was peripheral blood or thyroid tissue (not recorded which). The CDR3 amino acid sequence is: CSVEGGGNSPLHF. Here is the DNA: TGCAGCGTTGAAGGGGGAGGTAATTCACCCCTCCACTTT.